This T cell receptor beta chain is from a study of long-term antiretroviral therapy in people with HIV. Points from the study as a whole: HIV repertoires covered narrower CDR3 length ranges than controls did. Within the repertoire, clones expanded before ART were dominant at all time points.

At survey level, the immunoSEQ assay was run in its v3.0 version. TCRdb keeps only in-frame clones here, not all; method: immunoSEQ multiplex PCR. The sample shows over 30,000 clones, around 74% of them seen only once. A word on this clone: The antigen remains undetermined.

Unmatched junction bases numbered 1, after V lost 7 bases and J lost 5 bases. This CDR3 contains 12 residues. Germline V gives CDR1 MNHEY, CDR2 SVGAGI. The receptor's source is a man aged 50 or older with HIV. The source was unsorted PBMCs, collected 3 years after starting antiretroviral therapy. The chain combines TRBV6-5 with TRBJ2-5, with 10 bases that match TRBD2. CDR3: CASTSGGETQYF. Here the CDR3 DNA reads TGTGCCAGCACTAGCGGGGGTGAGACCCAGTACTTC.